This TCR beta chain stems from a study of T cells in Graves' hyperthyroidism and ophthalmopathy. Study-level results: With a median lead of approximately 6.4 months before onset, the model predicted ophthalmopathy. Expanded thyroid clonotypes (above 0.001) were mostly also found in blood. Ophthalmopathy stood apart from stable hyperthyroidism in a 13 V-J model.

On this clonotype: Its antigen is unknown.

RNA transcripts were the template for amplifying TCR beta CDR3 regions. The HTBI primer set served for first-round RT-PCR of the TCR CDR3. In TCRdb, the multiplex PCR reads were re-called with MiXCR into one record per CDR3 protein. The sample carries about 700,000 distinct CDR3 sequences, 45% recorded once. Germline assignment: CDR1 SQVTM and CDR2 ANQGSEA. The CDR3 runs 14 residues. The junction had 3 bases not matched to a gene; V was cut back by 2 bases and J by 2 bases. Researchers barred patients who had uncontrolled infection, other autoimmune disease, pregnancy or lactation. This rearrangement joins TRBV29-1 to TRBJ2-5, with 9 bases identical to TRBD1. Sample: peripheral blood or thyroid tissue (not recorded which). This receptor was obtained from an adult man with Graves' disease, either hyperthyroidism or ophthalmopathy (not recorded which). The CDR3 region is CSVESGTGQETQYF. For the CDR3, the DNA is TGCAGCGTTGAATCCGGGACAGGGCAAGAGACCCAGTACTTC.